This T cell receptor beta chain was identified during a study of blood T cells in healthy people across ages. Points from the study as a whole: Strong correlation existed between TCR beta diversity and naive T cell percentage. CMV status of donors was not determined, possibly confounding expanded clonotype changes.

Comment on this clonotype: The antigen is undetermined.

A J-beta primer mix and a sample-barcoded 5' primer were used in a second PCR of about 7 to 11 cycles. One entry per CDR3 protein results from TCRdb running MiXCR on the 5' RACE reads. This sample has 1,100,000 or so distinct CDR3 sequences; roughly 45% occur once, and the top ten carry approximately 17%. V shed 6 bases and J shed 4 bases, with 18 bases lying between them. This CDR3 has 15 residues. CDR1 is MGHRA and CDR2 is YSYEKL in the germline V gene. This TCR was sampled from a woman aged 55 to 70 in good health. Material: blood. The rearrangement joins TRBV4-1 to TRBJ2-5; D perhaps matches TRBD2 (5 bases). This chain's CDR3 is CASRPEGTPGETQYF. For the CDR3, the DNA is TGCGCCAGCAGGCCAGAGGGTACCCCAGGAGAGACCCAGTACTTC.